This T cell receptor (gamma chain) was sequenced in a study of Vδ1+ human thymocytes. Study observations and caveats: Roughly 22% of thymic delta-chain sequences were Vdelta2, with few Vdelta3, unlike blood Vdelta1+ controls. Bulk data may be misread because of unexpected Vdelta2 sequences. Highly polyclonal TRG and TRD repertoires with Gaussian CDR3 length distributions appeared in thymus.

The sorted cells were CD3+ Vdelta1+ Vdelta2- thymocytes from alphabeta-depleted thymus. The germline CDR1 and CDR2 sequences are EGSTGY and YDSYTSSV. CDR3 size: 13 residues. After removal of 2 bases from V and 5 bases from J, the junction contained 6 bases not matched to a gene. Details on this clone: The antigen is undetermined.

RNA was extracted from the cells and then reverse transcribed. The CDR3 regions were amplified by multiplex PCR from V-gene primers to a constant-region primer. TCRdb reanalysed the multiplex PCR reads with CATT. The sample holds 30,000 to 45,000 gamma-chain clones, around 21% seen once. The specimen sequenced was Vdelta1+ gamma-delta thymocytes from the thymus. Subset noted: FACS-sorted CD3+ TCRalphabeta- TCRVdelta1+ TCRVdelta2- thymocytes. The V gene is TRGV4, the J gene TRGJ1 or TRGJ2. The TCR originated in a girl younger than two who had congenital heart surgery. CDR3 loop: CATWDDNHYKKLF. In nucleotides, the CDR3 is TGTGCCACCTGGGATGACAATCATTATAAGAAACTCTTT.